Listed below are T cell receptor beta chains from one sample, sequenced in a study of blood T cell repertoires in COVID-19. Sequencing used immunoSEQ multiplex PCR; TCRdb keeps in-frame clones, though not all of them. This sample yields approximately 250,000 clones, of which roughly four fifths are seen a single time; around 3.9% belongs to the top ten. The specimen sequenced was PBMCs or T cells enriched from blood (not recorded which). Receptors originate from a man in his thirties or forties with acute COVID-19. CDR3s include the opening cysteine and the closing phenylalanine or tryptophan. Each record gives: CDR3 DNA, CDR3 protein, clone size, V gene, J gene, D gene. A D gene is named only where the DNA matches it firmly. Clone size is stated in some rows and not others, as once, few, many or a class when expanded.

CDR3nt: TGTGCCAGCAGTAAGGACGGGGGCACTGAAGCTTTCTTT
CDR3aa: CASSKDGGTEAFF
abundance: .
v_gene: TRBV6-5
j_gene: TRBJ1-1
d_gene: .

CDR3nt: TGTGCCAGCAGGCTTCCGGGACAGGTGGCCACCTATAGCAATCAGCCCCAGCATTTT
CDR3aa: CASRLPGQVATYSNQPQHF
abundance: .
v_gene: TRBV21-1
j_gene: TRBJ1-5
d_gene: .

CDR3nt: TGTGCCAGCAAATCCCTAGCGGGGGGGCGGGAGACCCAGTACTTC
CDR3aa: CASKSLAGGRETQYF
abundance: .
v_gene: TRBV3-1/TRBV3-2
j_gene: TRBJ2-5
d_gene: TRBD2

CDR3nt: TGTGCCTGGAGAGAAGGTGGCCCCGGGACTTTCTTT
CDR3aa: CAWREGGPGTFF
abundance: .
v_gene: TRBV30
j_gene: TRBJ1-1
d_gene: .

CDR3nt: TGCGCCAGCAGCGGAGACAGGGGCCGGCGCAATCAGCCCCAGCATTTT
CDR3aa: CASSGDRGRRNQPQHF
abundance: .
v_gene: TRBV4-1
j_gene: TRBJ1-5
d_gene: TRBD1

CDR3nt: TGTGCCAGCAGCACCCCCCTAAAGACCCAGTACTTC
CDR3aa: CASSTPLKTQYF
abundance: few
v_gene: TRBV5-4
j_gene: TRBJ2-5
d_gene: .

CDR3nt: TGTGCCAGCTCACCGACGGGGCAGGGAGGTAACTATGGCTACACCTTC
CDR3aa: CASSPTGQGGNYGYTF
abundance: .
v_gene: TRBV18
j_gene: TRBJ1-2
d_gene: .

CDR3nt: TGTGCCAGCAGCGTAGTGGGACAGGGGACCGTAAACACTGAAGCTTTCTTT
CDR3aa: CASSVVGQGTVNTEAFF
abundance: once
v_gene: TRBV9
j_gene: TRBJ1-1
d_gene: TRBD1

CDR3nt: TGTGCCAGCAGTACCCCCGAGCGGGGGCGGGAGACCCAGTACTTC
CDR3aa: CASSTPERGRETQYF
abundance: .
v_gene: TRBV6-2/TRBV6-3
j_gene: TRBJ2-5
d_gene: TRBD2

CDR3nt: TGTGCCAGCAGTTTAAGGCAGGGGCAGGGCTCACCCCTCCACTTT
CDR3aa: CASSLRQGQGSPLHF
abundance: .
v_gene: TRBV28
j_gene: TRBJ1-6
d_gene: .

CDR3nt: TGTGCCAGCAGCCCCCTGGCGGGAGACGGAGAGACCCAGTACTTC
CDR3aa: CASSPLAGDGETQYF
abundance: once
v_gene: TRBV11-2
j_gene: TRBJ2-5
d_gene: TRBD2

CDR3nt: TGTGCCAGCAGCCGGACAGGGCGCCACACTGAAGCTTTCTTT
CDR3aa: CASSRTGRHTEAFF
abundance: .
v_gene: TRBV5-5
j_gene: TRBJ1-1
d_gene: TRBD1

CDR3nt: TGTGCCAGCAGGGGACAGGGAGACACCGGGGAGCTGTTTTTT
CDR3aa: CASRGQGDTGELFF
abundance: .
v_gene: TRBV25-1
j_gene: TRBJ2-2
d_gene: TRBD1

CDR3nt: TGTGCCTGGGGACAGGATAGCAATCAGCCCCAGCATTTT
CDR3aa: CAWGQDSNQPQHF
abundance: .
v_gene: TRBV30
j_gene: TRBJ1-5
d_gene: TRBD1

CDR3nt: TGTGCCAGCAGGTTCCCTAGCGGGGGGGCCTTAGCCAAAAACATTCAGTACTTC
CDR3aa: CASRFPSGGALAKNIQYF
abundance: .
v_gene: TRBV2
j_gene: TRBJ2-4
d_gene: TRBD2

CDR3nt: TGTGCCAGCAGCTTAGATCTAAGGACTACGGCTTTCTTT
CDR3aa: CASSLDLRTTAFF
abundance: .
v_gene: TRBV11-2
j_gene: TRBJ1-1
d_gene: .

CDR3nt: TGTGCCACCTCCCGGTCTAGCGGGGGTCGGGAGACCCAGTACTTC
CDR3aa: CATSRSSGGRETQYF
abundance: .
v_gene: TRBV15
j_gene: TRBJ2-5
d_gene: TRBD2

CDR3nt: TGCAGCGGCCAGGGTTTGGATGGCTACACCTTC
CDR3aa: CSGQGLDGYTF
abundance: .
v_gene: TRBV29-1
j_gene: TRBJ1-2
d_gene: .

CDR3nt: TGTGCCAGCAGTTTAGCCGGGGACAATCAGCCCCAGCATTTT
CDR3aa: CASSLAGDNQPQHF
abundance: .
v_gene: TRBV27
j_gene: TRBJ1-5
d_gene: .

CDR3nt: TGTGCCAGCAGCTTAGTCGGGGATACGCAGTATTTT
CDR3aa: CASSLVGDTQYF
abundance: .
v_gene: TRBV13
j_gene: TRBJ2-3
d_gene: .

CDR3nt: TGTGCCACCGAGTCCTTCATGATGCAGTTCTTC
CDR3aa: CATESFMMQFF
abundance: .
v_gene: TRBV27
j_gene: TRBJ2-1
d_gene: .

CDR3nt: TGTGCCAGCTCACCAGGGCAGCAAGAGACCCAGTACTTC
CDR3aa: CASSPGQQETQYF
abundance: .
v_gene: TRBV18
j_gene: TRBJ2-5
d_gene: .

CDR3nt: TGTGCCAGCAGCCAAGATGCAGGGATATTATATGGCTACACCTTC
CDR3aa: CASSQDAGILYGYTF
abundance: .
v_gene: TRBV3-1/TRBV3-2
j_gene: TRBJ1-2
d_gene: .

CDR3nt: TGTGCCAGCAGCTACTCCGGACAGCCGGACAATGAGCAGTTCTTC
CDR3aa: CASSYSGQPDNEQFF
abundance: .
v_gene: TRBV7-8
j_gene: TRBJ2-1
d_gene: .

CDR3nt: TGTGCCAGCAGCCGGACTAGCGGGAGTTCGAATACGCAGTATTTT
CDR3aa: CASSRTSGSSNTQYF
abundance: .
v_gene: TRBV7-3
j_gene: TRBJ2-3
d_gene: TRBD2

CDR3nt: TGCGCCAGCAGCCAAGTAGGGACTTTCTACAATGAGCAGTTCTTC
CDR3aa: CASSQVGTFYNEQFF
abundance: .
v_gene: TRBV4-1
j_gene: TRBJ2-1
d_gene: .

CDR3nt: TGTGCCAGCAGCCCACTAGCGCGAAAAGAGACCCAGTACTTC
CDR3aa: CASSPLARKETQYF
abundance: .
v_gene: TRBV5-4
j_gene: TRBJ2-5
d_gene: TRBD2

CDR3nt: TGTGCCAGCAGCCTGATCGGGCAGGGGCCAGATACGCAGTATTTT
CDR3aa: CASSLIGQGPDTQYF
abundance: .
v_gene: TRBV7-9
j_gene: TRBJ2-3
d_gene: .

CDR3nt: TGCGCCAGCAGCTTGGGGGGACAGGTAGAAGAGACCCAGTACTTC
CDR3aa: CASSLGGQVEETQYF
abundance: .
v_gene: TRBV5-1
j_gene: TRBJ2-5
d_gene: TRBD1

CDR3nt: TGTGCCAGCAGTCACCGACAGGGAGGAAGGGAGACCCAGTACTTC
CDR3aa: CASSHRQGGRETQYF
abundance: .
v_gene: TRBV6-5
j_gene: TRBJ2-5
d_gene: .

CDR3nt: TGTGCCAGCAGCAAAGACGGGACACCGTACAATGAGCAGTTCTTC
CDR3aa: CASSKDGTPYNEQFF
abundance: .
v_gene: TRBV6-5
j_gene: TRBJ2-1
d_gene: .

CDR3nt: TGTGCCAGCAGCACTCCAGGAAACAATCAGCCCCAGCATTTT
CDR3aa: CASSTPGNNQPQHF
abundance: .
v_gene: TRBV7-2
j_gene: TRBJ1-5
d_gene: .

CDR3nt: TGTGCCACCAGTGATGCCCACGGGACAGGCAATCAGCCCCAGCATTTT
CDR3aa: CATSDAHGTGNQPQHF
abundance: .
v_gene: TRBV24-1
j_gene: TRBJ1-5
d_gene: TRBD1

CDR3nt: TGTGCCAGCAGTGAACGTGGGGTGGGAGATTTCTATGGCTACACCTTC
CDR3aa: CASSERGVGDFYGYTF
abundance: .
v_gene: TRBV2
j_gene: TRBJ1-2
d_gene: .

CDR3nt: TGTGCCAGTAGTACCGGACAGGGAAACACCATATATTTT
CDR3aa: CASSTGQGNTIYF
abundance: .
v_gene: TRBV19
j_gene: TRBJ1-3
d_gene: .

CDR3nt: TGTGCCAGCAGTTACCTGGGGGGATTAGCTGGCTACACCTTC
CDR3aa: CASSYLGGLAGYTF
abundance: .
v_gene: TRBV6-5
j_gene: TRBJ1-2
d_gene: .

CDR3nt: TGTGCCAGCAGGGTAGGAGTCCCATATTCACCCCTCCACTTT
CDR3aa: CASRVGVPYSPLHF
abundance: few
v_gene: TRBV27
j_gene: TRBJ1-6
d_gene: .

CDR3nt: TGTGCCAGCAGCTCCCAGACAGGGACTAGCGGCAGCACAGATACGCAGTATTTT
CDR3aa: CASSSQTGTSGSTDTQYF
abundance: .
v_gene: TRBV5-1
j_gene: TRBJ2-3
d_gene: TRBD2

CDR3nt: TGTGCCAGCAGTGAAGTGGGGACAGGGCTTACTCAGCCCCAGCATTTT
CDR3aa: CASSEVGTGLTQPQHF
abundance: .
v_gene: TRBV6-1
j_gene: TRBJ1-5
d_gene: TRBD1

CDR3nt: TGTGCCAGCAGCCTGGGACAGGGCCAAACTGGCTACACCTTC
CDR3aa: CASSLGQGQTGYTF
abundance: once
v_gene: TRBV4-2
j_gene: TRBJ1-2
d_gene: TRBD1

CDR3nt: TGTGCCAGTAGTGCCTCCGGGGGTGGGAGCACTGAAGCTTTCTTT
CDR3aa: CASSASGGGSTEAFF
abundance: once
v_gene: TRBV19
j_gene: TRBJ1-1
d_gene: .

CDR3nt: TGTGCCAGCAGCCGACGACAGGGGCTTAATGAAAAACTGTTTTTT
CDR3aa: CASSRRQGLNEKLFF
abundance: few
v_gene: TRBV6-5
j_gene: TRBJ1-4
d_gene: TRBD1

CDR3nt: TGTGCCAGTACGCGGTTCTCTGGAAACACCATATATTTT
CDR3aa: CASTRFSGNTIYF
abundance: .
v_gene: TRBV19
j_gene: TRBJ1-3
d_gene: .

CDR3nt: TGTGCCAGCCTGGGGAGCCCTATGAACACTGAAGCTTTCTTT
CDR3aa: CASLGSPMNTEAFF
abundance: .
v_gene: TRBV28
j_gene: TRBJ1-1
d_gene: .

CDR3nt: TGTGCCAGCAGCTTAGCCTACGAAACTACCGGGGAGCTGTTTTTT
CDR3aa: CASSLAYETTGELFF
abundance: few
v_gene: TRBV11-3
j_gene: TRBJ2-2
d_gene: .

CDR3nt: TGTGCCAGCAGTTATCAGGCATGGGGGGAGCTGTTTTTT
CDR3aa: CASSYQAWGELFF
abundance: .
v_gene: TRBV6-5
j_gene: TRBJ2-2
d_gene: .

CDR3nt: TGTGCCAGCTCACCCCCGGGACTAGCGGGGGGGCCAAAGTACTTC
CDR3aa: CASSPPGLAGGPKYF
abundance: .
v_gene: TRBV18
j_gene: TRBJ2-5
d_gene: TRBD2

CDR3nt: TGTGCCAGCAGCGGAGGGCTACAGGGAATAAACACTGAAGCTTTCTTT
CDR3aa: CASSGGLQGINTEAFF
abundance: .
v_gene: TRBV9
j_gene: TRBJ1-1
d_gene: .

CDR3nt: TGTGCCAGTGGGGCCGTGCTTCCAGATACGCAGTATTTT
CDR3aa: CASGAVLPDTQYF
abundance: .
v_gene: TRBV3-1/TRBV3-2
j_gene: TRBJ2-3
d_gene: .

CDR3nt: TGTGCCAGCAGCAGACAGGGTTCGTTGGACACTGAAGCTTTCTTT
CDR3aa: CASSRQGSLDTEAFF
abundance: once
v_gene: TRBV9
j_gene: TRBJ1-1
d_gene: TRBD1

CDR3nt: TGTGCCAGTAGTATTGGCCCGGGACAGATCCCAGCCAAAAACATTCAGTACTTC
CDR3aa: CASSIGPGQIPAKNIQYF
abundance: .
v_gene: TRBV19
j_gene: TRBJ2-4
d_gene: TRBD1